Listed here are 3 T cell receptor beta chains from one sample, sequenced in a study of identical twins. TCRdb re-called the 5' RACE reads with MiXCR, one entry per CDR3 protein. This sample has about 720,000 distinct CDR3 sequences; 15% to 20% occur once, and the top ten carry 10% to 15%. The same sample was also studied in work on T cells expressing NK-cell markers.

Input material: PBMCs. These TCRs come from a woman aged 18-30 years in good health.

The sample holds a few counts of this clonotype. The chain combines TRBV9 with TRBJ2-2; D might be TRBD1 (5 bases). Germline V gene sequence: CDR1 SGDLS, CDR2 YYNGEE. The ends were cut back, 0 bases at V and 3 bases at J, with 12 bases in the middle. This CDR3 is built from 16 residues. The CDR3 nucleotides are TGTGCCAGCAGCGTAGTGGGGCCCTGGGACACCGGGGAGCTGTTTTTT. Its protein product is CASSVVGPWDTGELFF. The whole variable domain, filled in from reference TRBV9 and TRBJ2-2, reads DSGVTQTPKHLITATGQRVTLRCSPRSGDLSVYWYQQSLDQGLQFLIQYYNGEERAKGNILERFSAQQFPDLHSELNLSSLELGDSALYFCASSVVGPWDTGELFFGEGSRLTVL.

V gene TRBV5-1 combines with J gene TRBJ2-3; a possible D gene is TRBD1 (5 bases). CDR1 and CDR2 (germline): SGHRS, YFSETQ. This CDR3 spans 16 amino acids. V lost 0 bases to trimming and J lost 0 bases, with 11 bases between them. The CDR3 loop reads CASSLDSGFSTDTQYF. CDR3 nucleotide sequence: TGCGCCAGCAGCTTGGATTCAGGGTTTAGCACAGATACGCAGTATTTT.

CDR3 in amino acids: CASSGTSGSKETQYF. Written as DNA, the CDR3 is TGCGCCAGCAGTGGGACTAGCGGGAGTAAAGAGACCCAGTACTTC. The chain uses TRBV10-1 and TRBJ2-5, with 13 bases fitting TRBD2. The J segment lost 3 bases and the V segment lost 4 bases, leaving 2 bases of the junction unmatched. There are 15 residues in the CDR3. The germline CDR1 and CDR2 sequences are WNHNN and SYGVQD (reference sequence).